These T cell receptor beta chains were read from a single sample in a study of cytomegalovirus exposure and HLA in healthy donors. Sequencing was performed with immunoSEQ multiplex PCR; in TCRdb, only in-frame clones are kept and a portion is missing. The sample has approximately 120,000 clones, around 82% seen once. The sequencing sample was made of PBMCs. The receptors were sampled from a man aged 40-49 years in good health and CMV-seronegative. The CDR3 runs from the conserved cysteine through the conserved F or W. Fields, in order: J gene, CDR3 length, D gene, V gene, clone size, CDR3 DNA, CDR3 protein. D genes are given only for firm matches. Clone sizes are given selectively: once, few, many, or a class where the clone is expanded.

TRBJ2-1	13	.	TRBV4-2	medium-sized	TGTGCCAGCAGCCCAGGCATGTTCAATGAGCAGTTCTTC	CASSPGMFNEQFF
TRBJ1-3	18	TRBD1	TRBV23-1	.	TGCGCCAGCAACCCGTGCCTGCCCCCGGACAGGGATGGAAACACCATATATTTT	CASNPCLPPDRDGNTIYF
TRBJ1-2	15	.	TRBV5-4	once	TGTGCCAGCAGCTTGGCCACAGGGAGGGACTATGGCTACACCTTC	CASSLATGRDYGYTF
TRBJ1-1	13	TRBD1	TRBV6-5	.	TGTGCCAGCAGAAACGGACAGGCGCGTGAAGCTTTCTTT	CASRNGQAREAFF
TRBJ1-1	13	.	TRBV6-6	.	TGTGCCAGCACCAACGGGGGGTACACTGAAGCTTTCTTT	CASTNGGYTEAFF
TRBJ1-2	13	.	TRBV2	.	TGTGCCAGCAGTGAGTTCCGGGTCCAAGGCTACACCTTC	CASSEFRVQGYTF
TRBJ2-7	12	.	TRBV10-3	.	TGTGCCATCAGGGCAGAACCCTACGAGCAGTACTTC	CAIRAEPYEQYF
TRBJ1-1	16	.	TRBV4-2	.	TGTGCCAGCAGCCCGAGGGGGTACGAATCCAAAACCGAAGCTTTCTTT	CASSPRGYESKTEAFF
TRBJ1-2	12	TRBD1	TRBV7-2	.	TGTGCCAGCAGCCAGGACAGGGGTGGCTACACCTTC	CASSQDRGGYTF
TRBJ2-1	16	.	TRBV4-3	.	TGCGCCAGCAGCCAAGATTTAACCGAGCCGTACAATGAGCAGTTCTTC	CASSQDLTEPYNEQFF
TRBJ2-2	18	TRBD2	TRBV2	.	TGTGCCAGCAGTGAATGGTGGCTAGCGGGGATAACACCCGGGGAGCTGTTTTTT	CASSEWWLAGITPGELFF
TRBJ2-3	14	.	TRBV7-6	.	TGTGCCAGCAGCTTTTCAGGGCGAACAGATACGCAGTATTTT	CASSFSGRTDTQYF
TRBJ2-5	14	.	TRBV19	.	TGTGCCAGTAGTATAGGGACACCCCCTCAGGGCCAGTACTTC	CASSIGTPPQGQYF
TRBJ2-7	14	TRBD1	TRBV7-2	.	TGTGCCAGCAGCTTAGGGACAGGCTCCTACGAGCAGTACTTC	CASSLGTGSYEQYF
TRBJ1-5	17	.	TRBV7-9	few	TGTGCCAGCAGCTCCCTAAAACCAGGGTCGGGCAATCAGCCCCAGCATTTT	CASSSLKPGSGNQPQHF
TRBJ2-5	16	TRBD2	TRBV18	.	TGTGCCAGCTCCCCCCTAGCGGGGGGCGCCGGAGAGACCCAGTACTTC	CASSPLAGGAGETQYF
TRBJ1-1	16	.	TRBV27	.	TGTGCCAGCAGGTCCAACTCCAGGGCAGGAAACACTGAAGCTTTCTTT	CASRSNSRAGNTEAFF
TRBJ1-4	17	.	TRBV27	few	TGTGCCAGCAGACTATATCTGCGGGGGAACTCTAATGAAAAACTGTTTTTT	CASRLYLRGNSNEKLFF
TRBJ2-2	12	.	TRBV28	.	TGTGCCAGCCGGACACAAAACGGGGAGCTGTTTTTT	CASRTQNGELFF
TRBJ1-2	13	.	TRBV29-1	.	TGCAGCGTCGCCCCGGAGACCAACTGTGGCTACACCTTC	CSVAPETNCGYTF
TRBJ2-2	11	.	TRBV20-1	.	TGCAGTGCCCTTGACACCGGGGAGCTGTTTTTT	CSALDTGELFF
TRBJ2-1	15	TRBD2	TRBV5-1	.	TGCGCCAGCACCCTGTCCGGGGGGGCTGGCAATGAGCAGTTCTTC	CASTLSGGAGNEQFF
TRBJ2-3	17	TRBD1	TRBV10-3	.	TGTGCCATCAGTGAGCGGGGGACAGGGGAAAGGGCAGATACGCAGTATTTT	CAISERGTGERADTQYF
TRBJ1-1	13	.	TRBV7-2	.	TGTGCCAGCAGCTTCTTTTCTGCGGGTGAAGCTTTCTTT	CASSFFSAGEAFF
TRBJ1-4	12	.	TRBV19	.	TGTGCCAGTAAATGGGCGGGTGAAAAACTGTTTTTT	CASKWAGEKLFF
TRBJ2-5	16	.	TRBV5-6	.	TGTGCCAGCAGCTTCAGACCCTCTTGGGGGGTAGAGACCCAGTACTTC	CASSFRPSWGVETQYF
TRBJ1-1	15	.	TRBV12-5	.	TGTGCTAGTGGTTTGGTATCCGGGGGGCTAAATGGAGCTTTCTTT	CASGLVSGGLNGAFF
TRBJ1-2	13	.	TRBV5-6	.	TGTGCCAGCGGCGAGGGAGACGAGTATGGCTACACCTTC	CASGEGDEYGYTF
TRBJ2-4	14	TRBD1	TRBV19	.	TGTGCCAGTAGTAATGACAGGGGGAAAAACATTCAGTACTTC	CASSNDRGKNIQYF
TRBJ2-7	15	.	TRBV27	.	TGTGCCAGCAGTTGGGTCGCAATGTGGAGGGTCGAGCAGTACTTC	CASSWVAMWRVEQYF
TRBJ1-2	12	.	TRBV11-2	.	TGTGCCAGCAGCTTAGGCAGCTATGGCTACACCTTC	CASSLGSYGYTF
TRBJ2-2	17	TRBD2	TRBV5-6	.	TGTGCCAGCAGCCCGGGTCCGGACGGGGGGTACACCGGGGAGCTGTTTTTT	CASSPGPDGGYTGELFF
TRBJ1-5	17	TRBD1	TRBV27	.	TGTGCCAGCAGCCCCATTGGCGGGGACAGGGTGAATCAGCCCCAGCATTTT	CASSPIGGDRVNQPQHF
TRBJ1-3	13	.	TRBV6-1	few	TGTGCCAGCATGTTTAGTTCTGGAAACACCATATATTTT	CASMFSSGNTIYF
TRBJ2-2	12	.	TRBV9	.	TGTGCCAGCAGCCCCCGGGCCGGGGAGCTGTTTTTT	CASSPRAGELFF
TRBJ2-3	16	.	TRBV4-3	.	TGCGCCAGCAGCCAAGGCGACAGGTCAAGCACAGATACGCAGTATTTT	CASSQGDRSSTDTQYF
TRBJ2-7	17	TRBD1	TRBV7-3	.	TGTGGGGCAAGAGAAGCGACAGGGAGTCCCATATCCTACGAGCAGTACTTC	CGAREATGSPISYEQYF
TRBJ1-6	16	TRBD1	TRBV12-5	.	TGTGCTAGTGGTTCAGGATCACAGGGGGCGAGGTCACCCCTCCACTTT	CASGSGSQGARSPLHF
TRBJ1-5	15	.	TRBV4-3	.	TGCGCCAGCAGCCAAGACAGGGCCAGCAATCAGCCCCAGCATTTT	CASSQDRASNQPQHF
TRBJ1-1	14	.	TRBV6-5	.	TGTGCCAGCAGTCAGACGAGAGAGGACACTGAAGCTTTCTTT	CASSQTREDTEAFF
TRBJ1-1	15	.	TRBV13	.	TGTGCCAGCAGCTTAGGGGGCCAGGGAGGGACTGAAGCTTTCTTT	CASSLGGQGGTEAFF
TRBJ2-3	17	TRBD2	TRBV5-4	.	TGTGCCAGCAGCAGCTTGGGTAGCGGGAGCAGCACAGATACGCAGTATTTT	CASSSLGSGSSTDTQYF
TRBJ1-2	16	TRBD1	TRBV10-3	few	TGTGCCATCAGTGGAACGGACAGGGGAACTGGGTATGGCTACACCTTC	CAISGTDRGTGYGYTF
TRBJ2-7	13	TRBD2	TRBV2	.	TGTGCCAGCAGTGATGGGACTAGCGGGGAGCAGTACTTC	CASSDGTSGEQYF
TRBJ1-2	14	.	TRBV13	.	TGTGCCAGCAGCTTAATGTCTTCTAACTATGGCTACACCTTC	CASSLMSSNYGYTF
TRBJ1-1	15	.	TRBV6-5	few	TGTGCCAGCACTTTTGGGGGGGGGACGGACACTGAAGCTTTCTTT	CASTFGGGTDTEAFF
TRBJ1-2	11	.	TRBV29-1	.	TGCAGCGTTACAGGGACGGATGGCTACACCTTC	CSVTGTDGYTF
TRBJ2-7	14	.	TRBV9	.	TGTGCCAGCAGCCGTTGGGGGGATTCCTACGAGCAGTACTTC	CASSRWGDSYEQYF
TRBJ1-5	16	.	TRBV28	few	TGTGCCAGCAGTCCCTTCACACAGTCGGGGGGTCAGCCCCAGCATTTT	CASSPFTQSGGQPQHF
TRBJ2-7	15	.	TRBV5-5	.	TGTGCCAGCAGCTTCCGGGACAAGGACTCCTACGAGCAGTACTTC	CASSFRDKDSYEQYF
TRBJ2-5	14	TRBD2	TRBV6-1	.	TGTGCCAGCAGTGCACTAGCGAGGAGCGAGACCCAGTACTTC	CASSALARSETQYF